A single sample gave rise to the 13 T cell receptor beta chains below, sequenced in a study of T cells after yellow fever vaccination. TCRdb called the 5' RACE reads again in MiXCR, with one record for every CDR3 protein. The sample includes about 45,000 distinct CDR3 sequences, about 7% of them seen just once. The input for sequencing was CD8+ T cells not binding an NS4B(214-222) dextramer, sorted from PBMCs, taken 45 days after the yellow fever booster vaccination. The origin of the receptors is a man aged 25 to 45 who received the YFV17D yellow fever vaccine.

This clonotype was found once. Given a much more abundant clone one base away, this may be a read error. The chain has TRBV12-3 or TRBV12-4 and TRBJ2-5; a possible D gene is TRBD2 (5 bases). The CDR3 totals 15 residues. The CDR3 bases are TGTACCAGCCAGGCCACGGGGTCAACTCAAGAGACCCAGTACTTC. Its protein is CTSQATGSTQETQYF.

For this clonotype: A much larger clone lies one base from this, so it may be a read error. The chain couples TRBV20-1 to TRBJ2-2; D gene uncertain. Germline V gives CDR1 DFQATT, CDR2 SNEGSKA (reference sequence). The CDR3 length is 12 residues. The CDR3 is CSARENAGELFF. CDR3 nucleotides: TGCAGTGCTAGGGAGAACGCCGGGGAGCTGTTTTTT.

DNA for the CDR3: TGTGCCAGCAGCGTCAGCGTGAAAAGCTCCTACAATGAGCAGTTCTTC. The encoded protein is CASSVSVKSSYNEQFF. The rearrangement uses TRBV9 and TRBJ2-1; D ambiguous. The germline gives CDR1 SGDLS, CDR2 YYNGEE. The CDR3 covers 16 residues. Trimming left V 2 bases short and J 0 bases short, with 12 bases between.

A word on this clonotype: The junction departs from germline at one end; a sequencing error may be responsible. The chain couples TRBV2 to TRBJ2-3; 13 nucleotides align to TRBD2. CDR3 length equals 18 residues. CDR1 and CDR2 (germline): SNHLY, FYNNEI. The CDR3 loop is CACSFVGTSGIYTDTQYF. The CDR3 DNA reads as TGTGCCTGCAGTTTCGTCGGGACTAGCGGGATATACACAGATACGCAGTATTTT.

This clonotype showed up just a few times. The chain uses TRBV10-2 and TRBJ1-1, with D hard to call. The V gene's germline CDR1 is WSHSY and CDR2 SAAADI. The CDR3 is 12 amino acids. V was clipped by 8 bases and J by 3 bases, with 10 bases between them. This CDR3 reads CASGDRYTEAFF. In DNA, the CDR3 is TGCGCCAGCGGAGACCGGTACACTGAAGCTTTCTTT.

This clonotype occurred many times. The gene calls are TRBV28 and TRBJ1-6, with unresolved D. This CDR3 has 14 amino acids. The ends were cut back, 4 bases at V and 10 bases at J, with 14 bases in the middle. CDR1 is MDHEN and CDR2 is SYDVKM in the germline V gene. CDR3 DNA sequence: TGTGCCAGCAGTTCTTGGACGGCGGAGTCACCCCTCCACTTT. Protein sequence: CASSSWTAESPLHF.

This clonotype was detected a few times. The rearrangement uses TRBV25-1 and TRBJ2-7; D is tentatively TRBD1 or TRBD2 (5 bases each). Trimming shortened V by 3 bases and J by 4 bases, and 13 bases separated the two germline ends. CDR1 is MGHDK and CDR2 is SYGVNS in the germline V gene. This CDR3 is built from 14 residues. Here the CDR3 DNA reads TGTGCCAGCAGTGATAAAAGGGACCTATACGAGCAGTACTTC. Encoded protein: CASSDKRDLYEQYF.

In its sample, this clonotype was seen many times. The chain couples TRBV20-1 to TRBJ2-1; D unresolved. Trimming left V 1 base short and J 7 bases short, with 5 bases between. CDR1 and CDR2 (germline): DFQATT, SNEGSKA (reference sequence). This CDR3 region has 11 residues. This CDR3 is CSARVVNEQFF. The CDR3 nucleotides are TGCAGTGCTAGAGTGGTAAATGAGCAGTTCTTC.

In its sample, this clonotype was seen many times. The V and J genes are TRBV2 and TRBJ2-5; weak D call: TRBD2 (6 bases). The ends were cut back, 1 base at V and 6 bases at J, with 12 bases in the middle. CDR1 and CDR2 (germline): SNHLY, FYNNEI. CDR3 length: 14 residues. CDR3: CASSEVGGVKTQYF. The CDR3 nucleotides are TGTGCCAGCAGTGAAGTGGGGGGAGTTAAGACCCAGTACTTC.

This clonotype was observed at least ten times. The CDR3 here is CASSPLHYNEQFF. As DNA, the CDR3 is TGTGCCAGCAGCCCTCTGCATTACAATGAGCAGTTCTTC. The V call is TRBV6-2 or TRBV6-3, the J call TRBJ2-1; D is undetermined. CDR3 length: 13 amino acids. Germline assignment: CDR1 MNHEY and CDR2 SVGEGT. Trimming took 6 bases from V and 4 from J, leaving 10 bases between them.

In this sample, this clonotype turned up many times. CDR3 DNA: TGTGCCACCAGTGACCCGGACCAGACTGGGGCCAACGTCCTGACTTTC. It yields the protein CATSDPDQTGANVLTF. The chain recombines TRBV24-1 with TRBJ2-6; no clear D gene. This CDR3 has 16 residues. Germline values: CDR1 KGHDR, CDR2 SFDVKD. The germline V and J ends were trimmed by 4 bases and 2 bases, with 11 bases remaining between them.

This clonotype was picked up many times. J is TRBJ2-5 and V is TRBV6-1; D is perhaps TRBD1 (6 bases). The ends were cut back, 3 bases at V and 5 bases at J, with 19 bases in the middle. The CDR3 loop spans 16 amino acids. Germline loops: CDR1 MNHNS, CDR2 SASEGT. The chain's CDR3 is CASSEETLQGWETQYF. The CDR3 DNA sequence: TGTGCCAGCAGTGAGGAAACGCTCCAGGGGTGGGAGACCCAGTACTTC.

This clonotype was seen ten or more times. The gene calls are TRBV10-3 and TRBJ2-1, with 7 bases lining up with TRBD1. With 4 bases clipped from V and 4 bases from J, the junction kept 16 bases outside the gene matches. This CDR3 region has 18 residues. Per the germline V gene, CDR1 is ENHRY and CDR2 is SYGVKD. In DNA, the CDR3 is TGTGCCATCAGTGCTACTATGACCGGGACAGTGTTTTACAATGAGCAGTTCTTC. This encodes CAISATMTGTVFYNEQFF.